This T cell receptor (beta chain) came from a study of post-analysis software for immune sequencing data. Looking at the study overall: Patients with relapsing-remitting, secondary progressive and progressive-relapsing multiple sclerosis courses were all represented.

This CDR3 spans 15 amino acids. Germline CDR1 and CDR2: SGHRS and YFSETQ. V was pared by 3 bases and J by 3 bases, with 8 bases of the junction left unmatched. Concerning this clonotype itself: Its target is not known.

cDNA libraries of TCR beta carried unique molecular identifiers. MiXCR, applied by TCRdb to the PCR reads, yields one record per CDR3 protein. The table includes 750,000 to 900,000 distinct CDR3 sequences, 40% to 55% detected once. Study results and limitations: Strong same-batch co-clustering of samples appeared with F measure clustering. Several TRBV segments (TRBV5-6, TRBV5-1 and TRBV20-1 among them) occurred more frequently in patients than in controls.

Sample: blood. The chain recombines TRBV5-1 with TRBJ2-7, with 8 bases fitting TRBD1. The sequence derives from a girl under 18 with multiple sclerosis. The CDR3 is CASSSAGGGIYEQYF. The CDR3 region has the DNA TGCGCCAGCAGCTCCGCAGGGGGCGGAATCTACGAGCAGTACTTC.